The 22 T cell receptor beta chains below all came from one sample that was sequenced in a study of a mutant IDH1 vaccine in newly diagnosed glioma. Regarding time point: week 35, safety follow-up. Every vaccination contained 300 ug of the mutant IDH1 20-mer peptide and was paired with topical imiquimod. Libraries were prepared by immunoSEQ multiplex PCR; TCRdb keeps only in-frame clonotypes and omits some of them. The sample lists under 40,000 clones, over 65% occurring once. No antigens are known for them. This specimen was PBMCs, taken from a glioma patient whose treatment included an IDH1 peptide vaccine. Every receptor here comes from a man aged 25 to 40 with glioma.

V usage is TRBV30 and J usage is TRBJ2-5; D not resolved. The CDR3 has 13 amino acids. Germline lookup yields CDR1 GTSNPN and CDR2 SVGIG (reference sequence). V gave up 5 bases and J gave up 5 bases, with 15 bases separating them. The CDR3 region is CAWSQPGLETQYF. CDR3 DNA sequence: TGTGCCTGGTCCCAGCCCGGGCTGGAGACCCAGTACTTC. Combining the CDR3 with reference TRBV30 and TRBJ2-5 gives the whole variable domain SQTIHQWPATLVQPVGSPLSLECTVEGTSNPNLYWYRQAAGRGLQLLFYSVGIGQISSEVPQNLSASRPQDRQFILSSKKLLLSDSGFYLCAWSQPGLETQYFGPGTRLLVL.

The chain joins TRBV7-2 to TRBJ2-1, with 8 bases that match TRBD2. Per germline, CDR1 SGHTA and CDR2 FQGNSA. The CDR3 totals 14 residues. V shed 2 bases and J 5 bases; nucleotides not matched to a gene: 2. CDR3: CASSLSGGDNEQFF. The CDR3, as DNA: TGTGCCAGCAGCTTATCGGGAGGGGACAATGAGCAGTTCTTC.

V is TRBV27 and J is TRBJ1-2; 7 bases are a match to TRBD1. V was clipped by 2 bases and J by 7 bases; unmatched bases: 7. The CDR3 covers 14 residues. Germline V gene data show CDR1 as MNHEY and CDR2 as SMNVEV (reference sequence). The CDR3 reads CASSLQGDLVGYTF. CDR3 sequence (DNA): TGTGCCAGCAGTTTACAGGGGGACCTTGTTGGCTACACCTTC.

The V gene is TRBV18, the J gene TRBJ2-2, with D perhaps matching TRBD1 or TRBD2 (5 bases each). This CDR3 is built from 16 residues. Trimming removed 4 bases from V and 0 bases from J, with 12 bases in between. Germline CDR1 and CDR2: KGHSH and LQKENI. The CDR3 spells CASSLTGTANTGELFF. The CDR3 region has the DNA TGTGCCAGCTCACTTACCGGGACGGCGAACACCGGGGAGCTGTTTTTT.

The genes are TRBV30 and TRBJ1-1; 10 bases match TRBD1. This CDR3 is built from 14 residues. Germline V lookup: CDR1 GTSNPN, CDR2 SVGIG (reference sequence). Trimming took 5 bases from V and 0 from J; bases not matched to a gene: 3. The CDR3 is CAWGQGVLNTEAFF. The CDR3 DNA reads TGTGCCTGGGGACAGGGGGTGTTGAACACTGAAGCTTTCTTT.

The chain employs TRBV2 and TRBJ2-2, with 9 bases aligning to TRBD2. This CDR3 contains 14 residues. Germline V gives CDR1 SNHLY, CDR2 FYNNEI. V lost 6 bases and J lost 8; bases outside the gene matches: 7. CDR3 nucleotide sequence: TGTGCCAGCAGGGCGGGAGGGCTTTCGGGGGAGCTGTTTTTT. It specifies CASRAGGLSGELFF. Variable domain in full (rest from reference TRBV2 and TRBJ2-2): EPEVTQTPSHQVTQMGQEVILRCVPISNHLYFYWYRQILGQKVEFLVSFYNNEISEKSEIFDDQFSVERPDGSNFTLKIRSTKLEDSAMYFCASRAGGLSGELFFGEGSRLTVL.

The gene calls are TRBV6-1 and TRBJ1-2; TRBD1 matches 7 bases. J gave up 13 bases and V 2 bases, and 4 bases lay outside the gene matches. Germline V gene lookup returns CDR1 MNHNS and CDR2 SASEGT. CDR3 length: 11 residues. The CDR3: CASSETAGGTF. CDR3 in DNA: TGTGCCAGCAGTGAAACAGCAGGGGGCACCTTC.

The CDR3 bases are TGTGCCAGCAGCTTCCGACGGACCGGAAACACAGATACGCAGTATTTT. Translation: CASSFRRTGNTDTQYF. V gene TRBV5-4 combines with J gene TRBJ2-3; the D is unclear. V gave up 2 bases and J gave up 2 bases, with 15 bases separating them. CDR3 length: 16 residues. Germline values: CDR1 SGHNT, CDR2 YYREEE (reference sequence).

This rearrangement joins TRBV7-6 to TRBJ2-1; 8 bases are shared with TRBD2. This CDR3 contains 13 residues. The V segment lost 3 bases and the J segment 6 bases; nucleotides outside the gene matches: 1. Germline CDR1 is SGHVS and CDR2 is FNYEAQ. CDR3 sequence reads: CASSFTSGNEQFF. For the CDR3, the DNA is TGTGCCAGCAGCTTCACTAGCGGCAATGAGCAGTTCTTC.

The V call is TRBV7-8, the J call TRBJ2-6; D is possibly TRBD1 (6 bases). The CDR3 length is 16 residues. Germline CDR1 reads SGHVS; CDR2 reads FQNEAQ. V shed 5 bases and J shed 0 bases, with 11 bases lying between them. The CDR3 coding sequence is TGTGCCAGCAGCCCAGAGGGGGACTCTGGGGCCAACGTCCTGACTTTC. It encodes CASSPEGDSGANVLTF.

The chain joins TRBV5-1 to TRBJ2-7; no definite D call. The CDR3 sequence is 14 residues long. Trimming removed 4 bases at V and 7 bases at J, with 18 bases between. Per the germline V gene, CDR1 is SGHRS and CDR2 is YFSETQ. The CDR3 protein is CASSPDAPWGEQYF. CDR3 DNA sequence: TGCGCCAGCAGCCCTGATGCCCCCTGGGGAGAGCAGTACTTC.

This chain uses TRBV19 with TRBJ1-2, with D perhaps TRBD1 (5 bases). The germline V gene has CDR1 LNHDA and CDR2 SQIVND (reference sequence). The germline V and J ends were trimmed by 4 bases and 5 bases, with 14 bases remaining between them. This CDR3 comprises 14 residues. The CDR3, as DNA: TGTGCCAGTAGTACCTCCAGGGCCGGGTATGGCTACACCTTC. Protein product: CASSTSRAGYGYTF.

This clone was detected a few times. The J gene is TRBJ2-1, the V gene TRBV6-6; tentatively, D is TRBD1 (5 bases). In germline, CDR1 is MNHNY, CDR2 SVGAGI (reference sequence). This CDR3 is 14 amino acids long. Between the trimmed V and J ends, which lost 6 bases and 10 bases, there was a span of 19 bases. The CDR3 here is CASSLLGGTGEQFF. CDR3 bases: TGTGCCAGCAGCCTCTTAGGCGGCACAGGAGAGCAGTTCTTC.

The V and J genes are TRBV7-6 and TRBJ2-1; 10 bases fit TRBD2. This CDR3 comprises 16 residues. Losses at the gene ends were 1 base for V and 11 bases for J; bases not matched to a gene: 11. Germline-derived CDR1 and CDR2 are SGHVS and FNYEAQ. CDR3 protein: CASSLVGAGGPGKQFF. CDR3 sequence (DNA): TGTGCCAGCAGCTTAGTAGGAGCGGGAGGGCCGGGGAAGCAGTTCTTC.

V usage is TRBV10-3 and J usage is TRBJ2-1, with TRBD2 matching over 12 bases. The CDR3 extends over 15 amino acids. With V trimmed by 2 bases and J by 9 bases, 5 bases remained unmatched. Germline V gives CDR1 ENHRY, CDR2 SYGVKD. The CDR3 DNA reads TGTGCCATCAGTGAGGCTAGCGGGAGGGCCGGTGAGCAGTTCTTC. This sequence encodes CAISEASGRAGEQFF.

This rearrangement joins TRBV19 to TRBJ1-5; D not resolved. V lost 1 base and J 6 bases, leaving 10 bases between the germline ends. The CDR3 is 14 residues long. Germline V gene sequence: CDR1 LNHDA, CDR2 SQIVND (reference sequence). The CDR3, as DNA: TGTGCCAGTAGTATAGCCTCCCGGGGTCAGCCCCAGCATTTT. It codes for CASSIASRGQPQHF.

This chain uses TRBV5-4 with TRBJ2-3; 8 bases are shared with TRBD2. Germline-derived CDR1 and CDR2 are SGHNT and YYREEE (reference sequence). The CDR3 is 16 amino acids. V shed 4 bases and J 1 base; nucleotides not matched to a gene: 8. The CDR3 protein is CASSPTGREGTDTQYF. The CDR3 bases are TGTGCCAGCAGCCCGACCGGGCGGGAGGGCACAGATACGCAGTATTTT.

The chain couples TRBV2 to TRBJ1-6, with 7 bases fitting TRBD1. J was trimmed by 3 bases and V by 6 bases; bases with no gene match: 5. The CDR3 has 15 residues. Germline-derived CDR1 and CDR2 are SNHLY and FYNNEI. The CDR3, as DNA: TGTGCCAGCAGAAGGGACAGTTACTATAATTCACCCCTCCACTTT. It codes for CASRRDSYYNSPLHF.

The chain employs TRBV10-3 and TRBJ2-3; 8 nucleotides agree with TRBD2. Looked up from germline, CDR1 is ENHRY and CDR2 is SYGVKD. V shed 10 bases, J shed 0 bases, and the junction held 9 bases outside the gene matches. The CDR3 totals 15 residues. CDR3 nucleotides: TGTGCCACGGGACTAGGGGAAGTTAGCACAGATACGCAGTATTTT. Translating it yields CATGLGEVSTDTQYF.

The CDR3 here is CSVEGAGRATQYF. The CDR3 DNA follows: TGCAGCGTTGAAGGCGCAGGCCGGGCGACCCAGTACTTC. V is TRBV29-1 and J is TRBJ2-5, with D unclear. This CDR3 contains 13 residues. The V gene's germline CDR1 is SQVTM and CDR2 ANQGSEA. Trimming pared 1 base from V and 7 bases from J, leaving 13 bases between. The full variable domain, in which reference TRBV29-1 and TRBJ2-5 provide the parts outside the CDR3, is SAVISQKPSRDICQRGTSLTIQCQVDSQVTMMFWYRQQPGQSLTLIATANQGSEATYESGFVIDKFPISRPNLTFSTLTVSNMSPEDSSIYLCSVEGAGRATQYFGPGTRLLVL.

This sequence joins TRBV30 and TRBJ1-1, with D uncertain. The CDR3 length is 12 residues. Germline CDR1 reads GTSNPN; CDR2 reads SVGIG (reference sequence). Between the trimmed V and J ends, which lost 5 bases and 1 base, there was a span of 8 bases. The CDR3, as DNA: TGTGCCTGGGGTGCCCGGAACACTGAAGCTTTCTTT. Translation: CAWGARNTEAFF.

This chain connects TRBV5-6 to TRBJ1-5; no clear D gene. Germline CDR1 reads SGHDT; CDR2 reads YYEEEE. Trimming left V 2 bases short and J 5 bases short, with 5 bases between. The CDR3 spans 12 residues. The DNA of the CDR3 is TGTGCCAGCAGCTTTGTCGATCAGCCCCAGCATTTT. Amino acids: CASSFVDQPQHF. Based on the CDR3 plus reference TRBV5-6 and TRBJ1-5, the full variable domain is DAGVTQSPTHLIKTRGQQVTLRCSPKSGHDTVSWYQQALGQGPQFIFQYYEEEERQRGNFPDRFSGHQFPNYSSELNVNALLLGDSALYLCASSFVDQPQHFGDGTRLSIL.